This T cell receptor beta chain was documented in a study of CD8 T cells in Susac syndrome. The authors carried out high-throughput sequencing of TCR beta. They applied it to CD8+ and CD4+ T cells obtained from blood. FACS was used to enrich TEMRA cells, whereas the CD8+ and CD4+ T cells were obtained by negative isolation. A quantity of about 0.5 to 1 ug RNA underwent reverse transcription using random hexamers. Coverage of TCR beta CDR3 amplification by immunoSEQ multiplex PCR extended to 54 Vbeta and 13 Jbeta. Using its own MiXCR run on the immunoSEQ multiplex PCR reads, TCRdb lists one record per CDR3 protein. The table lists about 200,000 distinct CDR3 sequences, 85% to 95% of them singletons. Germline-derived CDR1 and CDR2 are LGHDT and YNNKEL (reference sequence). J was trimmed by 4 bases and V by 4 bases; bases with no gene match: 13. This CDR3 spans 16 amino acids.

The TCR was taken from a human donor in good health. Sequenced: CD4+ T cells from PBMCs. The chain uses TRBV3-1 and TRBJ2-7; TRBD1 agrees at 7 bases. DNA for the CDR3: TGTGCCAGCAGCCGACTGAGACAGGGTCCAATGTACGAGCAGTACTTC. Translating it yields CASSRLRQGPMYEQYF.